Following are 27 T cell receptor beta chains from one sample sequenced in a study of blood T cell repertoires in COVID-19. Some clones are missing from TCRdb's copy, which holds only in-frame ones; the method was immunoSEQ multiplex PCR. This table holds about 200,000 clones, approximately 83% found once. Material for sequencing was PBMCs or T cells enriched from blood (not recorded which). The receptors were sampled from a woman between 40 and 55 years old with acute COVID-19.

This clone was seen only a few times. This rearrangement joins TRBV7-4 to TRBJ2-2; 10 nucleotides match TRBD2. The V gene's germline CDR1 is SGHVT and CDR2 SQSDAQ. The CDR3 consists of 17 residues. The V segment lost 1 base and the J segment 3 bases; nucleotides outside the gene matches: 5. CDR3 loop: CASSLGTSGEDTGELFF. The CDR3 DNA is TGTGCCAGCAGCTTAGGTACTAGCGGGGAGGACACCGGGGAGCTGTTTTTT.

The sample holds one count of this clone. The rearrangement joins TRBV7-9 to TRBJ2-7, with a possible D match to TRBD2 (6 bases). Per germline, CDR1 SEHNR and CDR2 FQNEAQ (reference sequence). The CDR3 loop spans 16 amino acids. The ends were cut back, 3 bases at V and 0 bases at J, with 15 bases in the middle. CDR3 amino acids: CASSFLEAGSSYEQYF. The CDR3 bases are TGTGCCAGCAGCTTCTTAGAGGCGGGGAGCTCCTACGAGCAGTACTTC. The full variable domain, its missing parts supplied by reference TRBV7-9 and TRBJ2-7, is DTGVSQNPRHKITKRGQNVTFRCDPISEHNRLYWYRQTLGQGPEFLTYFQNEAQLEKSRLLSDRFSAERPKGSFSTLEIQRTEQGDSAMYLCASSFLEAGSSYEQYFGPGTRLTVT.

V is TRBV10-3 and J is TRBJ1-1; 9 nucleotides agree with TRBD1. CDR1 ENHRY and CDR2 SYGVKD come from the germline V gene. The CDR3 is made up of 15 amino acids. V dropped 10 bases and J dropped 4; count of bases not matched to a gene: 13. Here the CDR3 DNA reads TGTGCCAGTTACTCACAGGGGGCCTCGGGCACTGAAGCTTTCTTT. It is translated as CASYSQGASGTEAFF.

The gene calls are TRBV12-2 and TRBJ1-1. TRBV12-2 is a recognized pseudogene. The CDR3 has 17 residues. In DNA, the CDR3 is TGTGCAAGTCGCTTAGAAACGGGGGGCCAGGGTAACACTGAAGCTTTCTTT. Amino acids: CASRLETGGQGNTEAFF.

This chain connects TRBV11-2 to TRBJ1-4; the match to TRBD1 covers 10 bases. The V segment lost 6 bases and the J segment 8 bases; nucleotides outside the gene matches: 9. This CDR3 is built from 15 residues. The germline CDR1 and CDR2 sequences are SGHAT and FQNNGV. Written as DNA, the CDR3 is TGTGCCAGCAGTTCCTCCGGGACAGGGGTAGAAAAACTGTTTTTT. Protein sequence: CASSSSGTGVEKLFF.

The rearrangement joins TRBV27 to TRBJ2-7; 8 bases are shared with TRBD2. The CDR3 has 15 amino acids. The trim removed 5 bases at V and 2 bases at J, leaving 8 bases unmatched. The germline V gene has CDR1 MNHEY and CDR2 SMNVEV (reference sequence). The CDR3 spells CASSPDGTSTYEQYF. The CDR3 DNA is TGTGCCAGCAGTCCCGACGGGACTAGTACCTACGAGCAGTACTTC.

V is TRBV6-5 and J is TRBJ2-1; D may be TRBD2 (6 bases). The CDR3 consists of 14 residues. Germline lookup yields CDR1 MNHEY and CDR2 SVGAGI. Trimming removed 7 bases from V and 8 bases from J, with 18 bases in between. DNA for the CDR3: TGTGCCAGCACATCATCGGGACTTCCCTATGAGCAGTTCTTC. It is translated as CASTSSGLPYEQFF.

The count of this clone is one. This chain joins TRBV10-3 and TRBJ1-1; 7 bases fit TRBD1. Germline CDR1 and CDR2: ENHRY and SYGVKD. V shed 4 bases, J shed 2 bases, and the junction held 1 base outside the gene matches. This CDR3 spans 13 amino acids. The chain's CDR3 is CAISGTGNTEAFF. The DNA for the CDR3 is TGTGCCATCAGTGGGACAGGCAACACTGAAGCTTTCTTT.

The genes are TRBV28 and TRBJ1-2, with 7 bases fitting TRBD1. With 2 bases clipped from V and 11 bases from J, the junction kept 14 bases outside the gene matches. The length of the CDR3 is 15 residues. CDR1 MDHEN and CDR2 SYDVKM come from the germline V gene. Here the CDR3 reads CASSLPRTGGGRYTF. For the CDR3, the DNA is TGTGCCAGCAGTTTACCCCGGACAGGAGGGGGCCGATACACCTTC.

The chain couples TRBV5-1 to TRBJ2-1; D remains ambiguous. CDR3 length: 14 residues. Between the trimmed V and J ends, which lost 2 bases and 7 bases, there was a span of 13 bases. From germline, CDR1 is SGHRS and CDR2 YFSETQ. CDR3 DNA sequence: TGCGCCAGCAGCTTAGGTGGGTTCGGGAATGAGCAGTTCTTC. Its translation: CASSLGGFGNEQFF.

The chain uses TRBV10-1 and TRBJ2-3; possible D gene TRBD1, 5 bases. Looked up from germline, CDR1 is WNHNN and CDR2 is SYGVQD (reference sequence). The CDR3 has 15 amino acids. Deletions cut 0 bases from V and 6 bases from J, with 13 bases between. The chain's CDR3 is CASSESYQGADTQYF. The CDR3 DNA follows: TGCGCCAGCAGTGAGTCGTACCAAGGGGCGGATACGCAGTATTTT.

This clone has more than one count but fewer than ten. The chain joins TRBV19 to TRBJ2-1; TRBD2 aligns across 10 bases. Losses at the gene ends were 4 bases for V and 5 bases for J; bases not matched to a gene: 2. Germline V gene sequence: CDR1 LNHDA, CDR2 SQIVND (reference sequence). There are 14 residues in the CDR3. The CDR3: CASSKLAGNNEQFF. CDR3 coding DNA: TGTGCCAGTAGTAAACTAGCGGGGAACAATGAGCAGTTCTTC.

The rearrangement uses TRBV3-1 (or the pseudogene TRBV3-2) and TRBJ1-2; D is possibly TRBD1 (5 bases). V was pared by 1 base and J by 6 bases, with 9 bases between. There are 13 residues in the CDR3. Germline CDR1 reads LGHDT; CDR2 reads YNNKEL (reference sequence). The CDR3 sequence: CASSQGGGNGYTF. CDR3 nucleotide sequence: TGTGCCAGCAGCCAAGGGGGGGGAAATGGCTACACCTTC.

The CDR3 DNA is TGCGCCAGCAGTGCGGACATCCTTGAGCAGTTCTTC. Encoded protein: CASSADILEQFF. The chain employs TRBV10-2 and TRBJ2-1, with D perhaps matching TRBD1 (5 bases). The germline CDR1 and CDR2 sequences are WSHSY and SAAADI. The CDR3 runs to 12 residues. Trimming stripped 4 bases from V and 9 bases from J, with 10 bases between.

V is TRBV30 and J is TRBJ2-2, with TRBD1 matching 8 bases. From germline, CDR1 is GTSNPN and CDR2 SVGIG (reference sequence). This CDR3 has 14 residues. V gave up 3 bases and J gave up 2 bases; unmatched junction bases: 2. The CDR3 nucleotides are TGTGCCTGGAGGGACAGGGTAAACACCGGGGAGCTGTTTTTT. This codes for CAWRDRVNTGELFF.

The chain is built from TRBV28 and TRBJ2-7, with D uncertain. This CDR3 is 12 amino acids long. Germline loops: CDR1 MDHEN, CDR2 SYDVKM. V dropped 7 bases and J dropped 2 bases, with 9 bases sitting between them. The CDR3 is CASTSTTYEQYF. In nucleotides, the CDR3 is TGTGCCAGCACGTCAACAACCTACGAGCAGTACTTC.

This clone turned up a few times. Different DNA sequences within this sample yield the same CDR3. The V gene is TRBV19, the J gene TRBJ1-5; D gene ambiguous. Germline V gene lookup returns CDR1 LNHDA and CDR2 SQIVND (reference sequence). The CDR3 extends over 14 amino acids. The ends were cut back, 4 bases at V and 0 bases at J, with 7 bases in the middle. The CDR3 DNA is TGTGCCAGTAGTACTCGGTCTAGCAATCAGCCCCAGCATTTT. This sequence encodes CASSTRSSNQPQHF.

This clone was counted a few times. The genes are TRBV21-1 and TRBJ2-7; the table's TRBD2 call for D was not verified on the DNA. TRBV21-1 is tagged as a pseudogene. This CDR3 contains 15 residues. CDR3 DNA: TGTGCCAGCGAAGTGAGACTCCTAGGTTCGAACGAGCAGTACTTC. Amino acids: CASEVRLLGSNEQYF.

The chain employs TRBV9 and TRBJ1-2; unclear D gene. V was pared by 3 bases and J by 0 bases, with 9 bases between. Germline V gene sequence: CDR1 SGDLS, CDR2 YYNGEE. This CDR3 has 14 residues. CDR3 sequence reads: CASSAARANYGYTF. The CDR3 region has the DNA TGTGCCAGCAGCGCCGCCCGGGCTAACTATGGCTACACCTTC.

The chain couples TRBV7-9 to TRBJ2-3, with unresolved D. Trimming shortened V by 6 bases and J by 9 bases, and 13 bases separated the two germline ends. The germline V gene encodes CDR1 SEHNR and CDR2 FQNEAQ (reference sequence). This CDR3 is 12 amino acids long. CDR3 protein: CASRSDPATQYF. CDR3 nucleotides: TGTGCCAGCAGAAGCGACCCAGCCACGCAGTATTTT.

This chain connects TRBV4-1 to TRBJ1-5; D gene unclear. Germline CDR1 and CDR2: MGHRA and YSYEKL. V lost 1 base and J lost 5, with 15 bases in between. This CDR3 has 16 residues. The CDR3 region has the DNA TGCGCCAGCAGCCAAGGTTTCGGGGTTCGGCATCAGCCCCAGCATTTT. It specifies CASSQGFGVRHQPQHF.

V usage is TRBV7-3 and J usage is TRBJ2-7; 7 bases line up with TRBD2. The CDR3 is made up of 15 amino acids. V lost 0 bases, J lost 2 bases, and 4 bases stayed unmatched. The germline V gene has CDR1 SGHTA and CDR2 FQGTGA. The CDR3 spells CASSLTPGLTYEQYF. The CDR3 coding sequence is TGTGCCAGCAGCTTAACGCCGGGACTAACCTACGAGCAGTACTTC.

V and J are TRBV11-2 and TRBJ2-1, with D hard to call. In germline, CDR1 is SGHAT, CDR2 FQNNGV. Between the trimmed V and J ends, which lost 6 bases and 0 bases, there was a span of 15 bases. CDR3 length equals 16 residues. CDR3 DNA: TGTGCCAGCAGGCCCGCCCTATCAAGCTCCTACAATGAGCAGTTCTTC. Translated: CASRPALSSSYNEQFF. Looking up the rest from reference TRBV11-2 and TRBJ2-1 gives the full variable domain: EAGVAQSPRYKIIEKRQSVAFWCNPISGHATLYWYQQILGQGPKLLIQFQNNGVVDDSQLPKDRFSAERLKGVDSTLKIQPAKLEDSAVYLCASRPALSSSYNEQFFGPGTRLTVL.

V is TRBV28 and J is TRBJ2-7, with TRBD1 matching over 8 bases. Losses at the gene ends were 4 bases for V and 3 bases for J; bases not matched to a gene: 8. The CDR3 extends over 15 amino acids. Germline-derived CDR1 and CDR2 are MDHEN and SYDVKM. DNA for the CDR3: TGTGCCAGCAGTTCCCTCCGGGACAGGAACTACGAGCAGTACTTC. Protein product: CASSSLRDRNYEQYF.

This clone was seen a few times. The rearrangement links TRBV6-2 or TRBV6-3 to TRBJ2-7; 7 bases line up with TRBD2. J gave up 1 base and V 6 bases, and 3 bases lay outside the gene matches. The length of the CDR3 is 13 residues. Germline CDR1 MNHEY, CDR2 SVGEGT. The CDR3: CASSKLASYEQYF. Written as DNA, the CDR3 is TGTGCCAGCAGCAAACTAGCGTCCTACGAGCAGTACTTC.

The V gene is TRBV2, the J gene TRBJ1-6; 12 nucleotides match TRBD1. The CDR3 runs to 14 residues. V was pared by 4 bases and J by 11 bases, with 3 bases of the junction left unmatched. CDR1 and CDR2 (germline): SNHLY, FYNNEI. This chain's CDR3 is CASSAGTGGPPLHF. The CDR3 nucleotides read TGTGCCAGCAGTGCCGGGACAGGGGGCCCACCCCTCCACTTT.

This chain uses TRBV27 with TRBJ2-2; TRBD1 matches 8 bases. This CDR3 is built from 16 residues. Trimming removed 6 bases from V and 2 bases from J; junction bases left unmatched: 8. The germline gives CDR1 MNHEY, CDR2 SMNVEV (reference sequence). The CDR3 loop reads CASSLLGQGNTGELFF. CDR3 in DNA: TGTGCCAGCAGCTTACTAGGACAGGGAAACACCGGGGAGCTGTTTTTT.